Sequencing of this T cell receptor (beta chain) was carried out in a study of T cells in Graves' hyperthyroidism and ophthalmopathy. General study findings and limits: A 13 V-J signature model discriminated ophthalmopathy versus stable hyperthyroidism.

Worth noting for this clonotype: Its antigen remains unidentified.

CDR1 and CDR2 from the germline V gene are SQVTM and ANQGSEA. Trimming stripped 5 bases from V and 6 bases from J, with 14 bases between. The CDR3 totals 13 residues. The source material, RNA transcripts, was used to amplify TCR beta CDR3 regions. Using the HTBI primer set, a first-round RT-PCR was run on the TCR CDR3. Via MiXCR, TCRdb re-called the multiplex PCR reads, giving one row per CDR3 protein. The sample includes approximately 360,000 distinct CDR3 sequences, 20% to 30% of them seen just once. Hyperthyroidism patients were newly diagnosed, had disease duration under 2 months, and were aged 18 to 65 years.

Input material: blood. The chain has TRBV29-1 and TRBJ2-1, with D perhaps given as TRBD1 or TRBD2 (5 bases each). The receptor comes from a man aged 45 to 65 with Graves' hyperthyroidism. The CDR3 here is CSVPPRDLNEQFF. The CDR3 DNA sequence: TGCAGCGTTCCGCCTCGGGACCTCAATGAGCAGTTCTTC.